The rows below give T cell receptor beta chains drawn from one sample of a study of beta chain features in type 1 diabetes. Sequencing was performed with immunoSEQ multiplex PCR; in TCRdb, only in-frame clones are kept and a portion is missing. The table has around 110,000 clones, about 15% seen once. The sample consisted of central memory CD4+ T cells from blood. The receptors were gathered from a man younger than 40 with type 1 diabetes. Both conserved end residues are trimmed from each CDR3. The order of the fields is D gene, V gene, J gene, CDR3 protein. D genes are given only for firm matches.

D: TRBD1
V: TRBV7-2
J: TRBJ2-3
CDR3: ASSLAPGQGAMDTQY

D: .
V: TRBV18
J: TRBJ2-7
CDR3: ASSPELTGSGRNEQY

D: .
V: TRBV29-1
J: TRBJ1-2
CDR3: SVEDRSRDYGYT

D: .
V: TRBV12-2
J: TRBJ2-3
CDR3: ASRLPGAGRTDTQY

D: .
V: TRBV7-2
J: TRBJ2-5
CDR3: ASSSNRAQETQY

D: .
V: TRBV11-2
J: TRBJ2-5
CDR3: ASSSNIQETQY

D: TRBD2
V: TRBV19
J: TRBJ2-3
CDR3: ATRTSGGTDTQY

D: TRBD1
V: TRBV6-5
J: TRBJ2-7
CDR3: ASSSGQGPYEQY

D: .
V: TRBV30
J: .
CDR3: ACNEVGTGAYEQY

D: .
V: TRBV7-9
J: TRBJ1-2
CDR3: ASSPGVLGSGGYT

D: .
V: TRBV20-1
J: TRBJ2-5
CDR3: SAPYQETQY

D: TRBD1
V: TRBV19
J: TRBJ2-3
CDR3: ASSTMSGTGISDTQY

D: TRBD2
V: TRBV2
J: TRBJ2-7
CDR3: ASSELAGGGEQY

D: TRBD2
V: TRBV29-1
J: TRBJ2-3
CDR3: SVDKRGSTDTQY

D: TRBD1
V: TRBV29-1
J: TRBJ2-6
CDR3: SVRDRGTNVLT

D: TRBD1
V: TRBV11-3
J: TRBJ2-1
CDR3: ASRIQGMGNEQF

D: TRBD1
V: TRBV9
J: TRBJ1-1
CDR3: ASSVARQGRAF

D: .
V: TRBV30
J: TRBJ2-2
CDR3: AWKRGIHTGELF

D: .
V: TRBV5-1
J: TRBJ1-6
CDR3: ASSLDPNSPLH

D: .
V: TRBV5-1
J: TRBJ2-7
CDR3: ASSPQGLYEQY

D: TRBD2
V: TRBV11-3
J: TRBJ2-5
CDR3: ASSQTSGGAETQY

D: TRBD2
V: TRBV28
J: TRBJ2-1
CDR3: ASKLVDSGVYNEQF

D: TRBD1
V: TRBV30
J: TRBJ1-2
CDR3: AFNRDSGVYGYT

D: TRBD2
V: TRBV9
J: TRBJ2-1
CDR3: ASSVDAPSGGPLGNEQF

D: .
V: TRBV10-3
J: TRBJ2-7
CDR3: AISDGTSSYEQY

D: .
V: TRBV5-4
J: TRBJ1-4
CDR3: ASSLSIQGLGEKLF

D: .
V: TRBV30
J: TRBJ1-6
CDR3: AWSPREESPLH

D: .
V: TRBV30
J: TRBJ2-1
CDR3: AWRGLVNEQF

D: .
V: TRBV29-1
J: TRBJ2-5
CDR3: SVNWGFNQETQY

D: .
V: TRBV5-1
J: TRBJ2-3
CDR3: ASSSPREADTQY

D: .
V: TRBV5-1
J: TRBJ1-4
CDR3: ASSLGLNEKLF

D: .
V: TRBV25-1
J: TRBJ2-6
CDR3: ACSERGVGANVLT

D: .
V: TRBV4-2
J: TRBJ1-2
CDR3: ASSQEREGGYT

D: .
V: TRBV7-2
J: TRBJ2-1
CDR3: ASSLDRGKQF

D: .
V: TRBV7-9
J: .
CDR3: ASGGNEQY

D: TRBD2
V: TRBV14
J: TRBJ2-1
CDR3: ASSRQTSGGNEQF

D: .
V: TRBV6-5
J: TRBJ2-7
CDR3: ASSYDGRSEQY

D: TRBD1
V: TRBV28
J: TRBJ2-2
CDR3: ASSPGTGWGTGELF

D: .
V: TRBV5-1
J: TRBJ2-4
CDR3: ASTPGENIQY

D: .
V: TRBV29-1
J: .
CDR3: SAEDRAYEQY

D: TRBD1
V: TRBV7-9
J: TRBJ2-4
CDR3: ASSPPRDRVNIQY

D: .
V: TRBV7-2
J: TRBJ2-3
CDR3: ASSGTGHTQY

D: TRBD2
V: TRBV4-1
J: TRBJ2-3
CDR3: ASSQEALAGGSDTQY

D: .
V: TRBV5-1
J: TRBJ2-7
CDR3: ASSLDGPLYEQY